A single T cell receptor beta chain is shown here with its context. Antigen specificity is unknown. Runs used v3.0 of the immunoSEQ assay and were done at survey level. What sequencing targeted per sample was about 35,000-50,000 T-cell genomes. Produced via immunoSEQ multiplex PCR; TCRdb's table is partial and in-frame only. Of tens of thousands of clones in the sample, 75% to 90% were seen once. The data are from a study of long-term antiretroviral therapy in people with HIV. The overall study: When the earliest samples were collected, ART was typically delayed until CD4 counts fell.

The CDR3 loop spans 16 amino acids. From germline, CDR1 is MNHNS and CDR2 SASEGT. V dropped 1 base and J dropped 4; count of bases not matched to a gene: 8. Study-level results: Dating from about 2004 to 2017, the blood was possibly obtained under older ART regimens.

The sequence was obtained from a man aged 35-49 years with HIV. The material sequenced was unsorted PBMCs, taken 0.3 years after starting antiretroviral therapy. The chain couples TRBV6-1 to TRBJ1-2; TRBD1 matches 8 bases. The DNA for the CDR3 is TGTGCCAGCAGTGAAGGGAGGGGGACAGGTCTCTATGGCTACACCTTC. This encodes CASSEGRGTGLYGYTF.